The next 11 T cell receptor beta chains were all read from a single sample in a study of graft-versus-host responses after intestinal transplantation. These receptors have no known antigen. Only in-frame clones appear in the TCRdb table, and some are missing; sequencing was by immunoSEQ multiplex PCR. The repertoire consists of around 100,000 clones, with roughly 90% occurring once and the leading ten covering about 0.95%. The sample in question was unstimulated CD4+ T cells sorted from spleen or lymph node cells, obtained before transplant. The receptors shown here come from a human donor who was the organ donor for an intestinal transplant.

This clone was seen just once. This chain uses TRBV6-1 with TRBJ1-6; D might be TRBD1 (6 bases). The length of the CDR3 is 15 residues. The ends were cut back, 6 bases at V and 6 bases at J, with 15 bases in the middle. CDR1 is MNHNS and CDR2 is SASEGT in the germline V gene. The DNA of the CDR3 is TGTGCCAGCAGGACCAAGACAGGTGGTAATTCACCCCTCCACTTT. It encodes CASRTKTGGNSPLHF.

CDR3: CASSRRNRGSTDTQYF. DNA for the CDR3: TGTGCCAGCAGCCGGCGAAATCGGGGTAGCACAGATACGCAGTATTTT. V gene TRBV7-8 combines with J gene TRBJ2-3; a possible D gene is TRBD2 (5 bases). Trimming left V 5 bases short and J 0 bases short, with 15 bases between. CDR1 is SGHVS, CDR2 FQNEAQ, per germline. This CDR3 region has 16 residues.

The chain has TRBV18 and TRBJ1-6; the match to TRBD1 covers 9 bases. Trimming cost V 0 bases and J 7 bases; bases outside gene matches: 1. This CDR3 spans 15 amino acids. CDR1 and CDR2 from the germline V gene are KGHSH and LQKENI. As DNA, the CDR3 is TGTGCCAGCTCACCACCGGGACAGGGAAATTCACCCCTCCACTTT. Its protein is CASSPPGQGNSPLHF. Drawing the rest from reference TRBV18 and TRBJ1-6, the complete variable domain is NAGVMQNPRHLVRRRGQEARLRCSPMKGHSHVYWYRQLPEEGLKFMVYLQKENIIDESGMPKERFSAEFPKEGPSILRIQQVVRGDSAAYFCASSPPGQGNSPLHFGNGTRLTVT.

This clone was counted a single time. The CDR3 nucleotides read TGTGCCAGCAGCCAAGATCGGGGTAACACCGGGGAGCTGTTTTTT. Its protein is CASSQDRGNTGELFF. J is TRBJ2-2 and V is TRBV4-2, with D maybe TRBD2 (5 bases). This CDR3 is 15 amino acids long. Germline loops: CDR1 LGHNA, CDR2 YNFKEQ. Trimming cost V 0 bases and J 2 bases, with 7 bases left between them.

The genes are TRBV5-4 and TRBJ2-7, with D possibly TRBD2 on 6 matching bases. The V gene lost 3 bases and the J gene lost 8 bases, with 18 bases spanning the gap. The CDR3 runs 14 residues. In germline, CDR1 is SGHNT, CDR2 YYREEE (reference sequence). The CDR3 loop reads CASSSGLEQIKQYF. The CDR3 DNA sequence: TGTGCCAGCAGCTCGGGACTGGAGCAAATTAAGCAGTACTTC.

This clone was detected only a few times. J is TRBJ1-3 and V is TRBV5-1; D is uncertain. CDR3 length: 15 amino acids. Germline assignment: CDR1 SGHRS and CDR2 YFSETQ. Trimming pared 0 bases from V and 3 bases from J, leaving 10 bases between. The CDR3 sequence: CASSLESGNGNTIYF. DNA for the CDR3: TGCGCCAGCAGCTTGGAATCCGGGAATGGAAACACCATATATTTT.

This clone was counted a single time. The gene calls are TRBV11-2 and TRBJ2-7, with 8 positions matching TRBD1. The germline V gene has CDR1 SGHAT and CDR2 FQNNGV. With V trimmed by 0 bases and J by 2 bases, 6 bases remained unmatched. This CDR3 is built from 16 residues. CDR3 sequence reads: CASSLEERTGTYEQYF. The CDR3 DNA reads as TGTGCCAGCAGCTTAGAAGAGAGGACAGGGACCTACGAGCAGTACTTC.

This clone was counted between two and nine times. CDR3 sequence reads: CASSFGGNYGYTF. CDR3 in DNA: TGTGCCAGCAGCTTCGGCGGAAACTATGGCTACACCTTC. This chain uses TRBV5-4 with TRBJ1-2, with D unresolved. The CDR3 runs 13 residues. Germline V gene lookup returns CDR1 SGHNT and CDR2 YYREEE (reference sequence). The germline V and J ends were trimmed by 2 bases and 2 bases, with 7 bases remaining between them.

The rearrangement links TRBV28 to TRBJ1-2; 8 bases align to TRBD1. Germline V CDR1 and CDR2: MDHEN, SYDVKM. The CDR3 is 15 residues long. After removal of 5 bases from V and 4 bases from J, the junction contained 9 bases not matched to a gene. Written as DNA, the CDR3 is TGTGCCAGCAGTGCTCCCGGGACAGGACTCTATGGCTACACCTTC. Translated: CASSAPGTGLYGYTF.

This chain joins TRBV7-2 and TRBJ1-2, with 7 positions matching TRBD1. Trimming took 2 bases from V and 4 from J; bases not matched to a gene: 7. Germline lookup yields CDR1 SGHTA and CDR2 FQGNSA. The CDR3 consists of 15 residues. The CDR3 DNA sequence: TGTGCCAGCAGCTTAATCTTAGGGGGCAGCTATGGCTACACCTTC. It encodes CASSLILGGSYGYTF.

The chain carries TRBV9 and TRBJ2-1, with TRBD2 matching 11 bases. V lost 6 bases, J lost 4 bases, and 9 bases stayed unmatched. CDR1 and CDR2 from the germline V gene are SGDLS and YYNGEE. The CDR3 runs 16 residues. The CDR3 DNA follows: TGTGCCAGCAACAAGGGCCCTAGCGGGGGGTACAATGAGCAGTTCTTC. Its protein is CASNKGPSGGYNEQFF.